This T cell receptor beta chain comes out of a study of blood T cell repertoires in COVID-19. The CDR3 runs to 15 residues. Germline assignment: CDR1 MDHEN and CDR2 SYDVKM. Germline trimming cut 10 bases from V and 1 base from J; bases unmatched to any gene: 8. The assay was immunoSEQ multiplex PCR, and TCRdb's table has in-frame clones only and misses some. The sample includes 63,000 or so clones, about 81% of them seen just once. V and J are TRBV28 and TRBJ2-3; TRBD1 matches at 10 bases. Material: peripheral blood. This receptor was obtained from a human donor in a cohort sampled during active COVID-19. The CDR3 region is CATNRGQGGTDTQYF. DNA for the CDR3: TGTGCCACCAACCGAGGACAGGGGGGCACAGATACGCAGTATTTT.